One sample yielded the 20 T cell receptor beta chains listed below, sequenced in a study of T cells in tuberculosis. Sorting used thawed, overnight-rested PBMC stained with anti-CD3, a viability dye and GMM-loaded CD1B tetramer. The CD1B tetramers carried C32 glucose monomycolate purified from Rhodococcus equi. Sequencing used immunoSEQ multiplex PCR; TCRdb keeps in-frame clones, though not all of them. The sample records about 59,000 clones, 65% to 90% being singletons. Sequencing used CD1b-GMM tetramer-negative cells sorted from PBMCs. The receptors were sampled from an adult woman with latent tuberculosis.

V gene TRBV19 combines with J gene TRBJ2-1; 7 bases match TRBD2. This CDR3 spans 12 amino acids. J gave up 7 bases and V 6 bases, and 3 bases lay outside the gene matches. The germline V gene has CDR1 LNHDA and CDR2 SQIVND (reference sequence). CDR3 in DNA: TGTGCCAGTAGCGGAGCGGGAAATGAGCAGTTCTTC. The encoded protein is CASSGAGNEQFF.

This rearrangement joins TRBV28 to TRBJ1-3, with 7 bases lining up with TRBD1. CDR3 length equals 16 residues. The junction had 8 bases not matched to a gene; V was cut back by 6 bases and J by 0 bases. Germline V lookup: CDR1 MDHEN, CDR2 SYDVKM. CDR3 loop: CASSVGQALSGNTIYF. The CDR3 region has the DNA TGTGCCAGCAGCGTAGGACAGGCGCTCTCTGGAAACACCATATATTTT.

This chain links TRBV29-1 with TRBJ2-1; a possible D gene is TRBD1 (5 bases). Germline CDR1 is SQVTM and CDR2 is ANQGSEA. CDR3 size: 12 residues. V lost 0 bases, J lost 9 bases, and 9 bases lay in between. This chain's CDR3 is CSVEEGVSEQFF. The DNA of the CDR3 is TGCAGCGTTGAAGAAGGGGTGAGTGAGCAGTTCTTC.

J is TRBJ2-3 and V is TRBV14; 9 positions match TRBD2. Germline trimming cut 3 bases from V and 3 bases from J; bases unmatched to any gene: 13. This CDR3 is built from 18 residues. Germline loops: CDR1 SGHDN, CDR2 FVKESK. The CDR3 region has the DNA TGTGCCAGCAGCCAGAATACTTTTAGCGGGAGAGTAACAGATACGCAGTATTTT. Encoded protein: CASSQNTFSGRVTDTQYF.

The chain joins TRBV19 to TRBJ2-3, with 9 bases identical to TRBD2. Germline CDR1 LNHDA, CDR2 SQIVND (reference sequence). V shed 10 bases, J shed 2 bases, and the junction held 4 bases outside the gene matches. The CDR3 totals 13 residues. The CDR3 spells CATSSGATDTQYF. In DNA form, the CDR3 reads TGTGCCACTTCTAGCGGGGCCACAGATACGCAGTATTTT.

The chain couples TRBV2 to TRBJ2-3; the D gene is possibly TRBD2 (6 bases). V lost 11 bases and J lost 6, with 12 bases in between. This CDR3 is 11 amino acids long. CDR1 and CDR2 from the germline V gene are SNHLY and FYNNEI. The CDR3 region is CALGSWDTQYF. The DNA of the CDR3 is TGTGCCCTCGGGAGTTGGGATACGCAGTATTTT.

The CDR3 bases are TGTGCCAGCAGCTTAGATGCAGGCGCCTCCTACGAGCAGTACTTC. Amino acid sequence: CASSLDAGASYEQYF. The genes are TRBV7-2 and TRBJ2-7; D unresolved. From germline, CDR1 is SGHTA and CDR2 FQGNSA. V was pared by 1 base and J by 0 bases, with 10 bases between. This CDR3 is built from 15 residues.

Only a few counts were recorded for this clone. The V gene is TRBV28, the J gene TRBJ1-4, with 7 positions matching TRBD1. Germline V lookup: CDR1 MDHEN, CDR2 SYDVKM. V lost 2 bases, J lost 4 bases, and 4 bases stayed unmatched. The CDR3 extends over 15 amino acids. The CDR3, as DNA: TGTGCCAGCAGTTTACTCCAGGGGGGTAATGAAAAACTGTTTTTT. Protein: CASSLLQGGNEKLFF.

V usage is TRBV6-6 and J usage is TRBJ1-2, with D possibly TRBD1 on 5 matching bases. The V end was cut by 0 bases, the J end by 6 bases, with 11 bases between. Germline V gene lookup returns CDR1 MNHNY and CDR2 SVGAGI (reference sequence). The CDR3 extends over 14 amino acids. The CDR3 reads CASSYSGDRNGYTF. CDR3 bases: TGTGCCAGCAGTTACTCAGGGGATCGGAATGGCTACACCTTC.

The V gene is TRBV19, the J gene TRBJ1-5; 10 positions match TRBD1. The germline V gene encodes CDR1 LNHDA and CDR2 SQIVND (reference sequence). The ends lost 5 bases at V and 11 bases at J; junction bases unmatched: 9. The CDR3 has 14 residues. CDR3 in DNA: TGTGCCAGTAGTCCCGACAGGGGGCTTAGGACCCAGCATTTT. Translated, it gives CASSPDRGLRTQHF.

This chain connects TRBV18 to TRBJ1-1; TRBD1 matches 7 bases. J was trimmed by 5 bases and V by 3 bases; bases with no gene match: 6. Per germline, CDR1 KGHSH and CDR2 LQKENI. This CDR3 region has 14 residues. The chain's CDR3 is CASSPTSTGTEAFF. The CDR3, as DNA: TGTGCCAGCTCACCCACCTCGACAGGGACTGAAGCTTTCTTT.

The rearrangement uses TRBV15 and TRBJ1-2, with 8 bases aligning to TRBD1. Germline V gene sequence: CDR1 LNHNV, CDR2 YYDKDF (reference sequence). The CDR3 spans 15 residues. The V and J ends lost 0 bases and 5 bases, in that order; junction bases with no gene match: 5. CDR3 residues: CATSRDPGQGYGYTF. In DNA, the CDR3 is TGTGCCACCAGCAGAGATCCTGGACAGGGTTATGGCTACACCTTC.

The chain joins TRBV11-2 to TRBJ2-7, with D perhaps TRBD1 (5 bases). This CDR3 contains 16 residues. Trimming cost V 0 bases and J 6 bases, with 18 bases left between them. Germline-derived CDR1 and CDR2 are SGHAT and FQNNGV. The CDR3 coding sequence is TGTGCCAGCAGCTTAGATCGTGGAACAGGAATCCGCGAGCAGTACTTC. Translating gives CASSLDRGTGIREQYF.

The chain combines TRBV7-7 with TRBJ2-5, with 11 bases that match TRBD2. The DNA end is a closer match to TRBJ2-7, so the J assignment may be wrong. CDR3 length: 15 amino acids. Germline V lookup: CDR1 SSHAT, CDR2 FNYEAQ (reference sequence). CDR3 in DNA: TGTGCCAGCAGCCCTACTAGCGGGAGTGGCTACGAGCAGTACTTC. As protein: CASSPTSGSGYEQYF.

The chain joins TRBV6-5 to TRBJ2-1, with 7 bases matching TRBD1. The ends lost 7 bases at V and 7 bases at J; junction bases unmatched: 13. Per the germline V gene, CDR1 is MNHEY and CDR2 is SVGAGI. The CDR3 is 15 residues long. CDR3 bases: TGTGCCAGCACTTCACCTAGGGCCAGGGGGAATGAGCAGTTCTTC. It translates to CASTSPRARGNEQFF.

The chain uses TRBV5-1 and TRBJ2-2; 13 nucleotides line up with TRBD2. The CDR3 spans 17 residues. V lost 5 bases, J lost 0 bases, and 4 bases stayed unmatched. The germline V gene encodes CDR1 SGHRS and CDR2 YFSETQ. The CDR3 protein is CASRSGLAGANTGELFF. CDR3 DNA sequence: TGCGCCAGCAGGTCAGGACTAGCGGGAGCGAACACCGGGGAGCTGTTTTTT. The full variable domain, rest sourced from reference TRBV5-1 and TRBJ2-2, is KAGVTQTPRYLIKTRGQQVTLSCSPISGHRSVSWYQQTPGQGLQFLFEYFSETQRNKGNFPGRFSGRQFSNSRSEMNVSTLELGDSALYLCASRSGLAGANTGELFFGEGSRLTVL.

This clone came up once. V and J are TRBV18 and TRBJ1-2, with D possibly matching TRBD1 (5 bases). CDR1 KGHSH and CDR2 LQKENI come from the germline V gene. The CDR3 covers 14 residues. V lost 3 bases, J lost 0 bases, and 8 bases lay in between. Here the CDR3 reads CASSPDTSNYGYTF. The CDR3 DNA sequence: TGTGCCAGCTCACCGGACACTTCTAACTATGGCTACACCTTC.

The chain is built from TRBV29-1 and TRBJ2-5; 9 positions match TRBD2. Trimming removed 0 bases from V and 3 bases from J; junction bases left unmatched: 5. The CDR3 spans 15 residues. Germline V gene sequence: CDR1 SQVTM, CDR2 ANQGSEA. The CDR3 DNA reads as TGCAGCGTTGAAGATCGGGCTAGCGGGGAAGAGACCCAGTACTTC. The encoded protein is CSVEDRASGEETQYF.

The rearrangement joins TRBV2 to TRBJ2-7, with a possible D match to TRBD2 (5 bases). This CDR3 spans 14 amino acids. Trimming left V 3 bases short and J 5 bases short, with 14 bases between. Germline V gene lookup returns CDR1 SNHLY and CDR2 FYNNEI. The CDR3 reads CASSDPATRDEQYF. In DNA form, the CDR3 reads TGTGCCAGCAGTGACCCGGCTACTAGGGACGAGCAGTACTTC.

The chain recombines TRBV6-6 with TRBJ1-2; 7 bases agree with TRBD1. The CDR3 spans 14 residues. J gave up 3 bases and V 5 bases, and 6 bases lay outside the gene matches. The germline V gene encodes CDR1 MNHNY and CDR2 SVGAGI (reference sequence). CDR3 DNA: TGTGCCAGCAGTCCACGACAGGGCCACTATGGCTACACCTTC. Translation gives CASSPRQGHYGYTF.